This is a list of T cell receptor beta chains from one sample in a study of CD8+ T cells in alopecia areata. Measured with immunoSEQ multiplex PCR; TCRdb has only the in-frame clones, and not every one. The profile shows about 120,000 clones, more than 40% of them singletons. Sample: CD4+ T cells sorted from blood, taken at week 4, from a patient treated with tofacitinib. These receptors came from a human donor with alopecia areata. The CDR3 runs from the conserved cysteine through the conserved F or W. Fields, in order: V gene, D gene, clone size, J gene, CDR3 length, CDR3 DNA, CDR3 protein. A D gene is named only where the DNA matches it firmly. Not all rows give a size; the values are once, few, many and, for expanded clones, a class.

V gene: TRBV4-1; D gene: TRBD1; clone size: NA; J gene: TRBJ2-5; CDR3 length: 17; CDR3 DNA: TGCGCCAGCAGCCAGCCCAAACAGGGGCTGGGGCAAGAGACCCAGTACTTC; CDR3 protein: CASSQPKQGLGQETQYF
V gene: TRBV19; D gene: TRBD2; clone size: many; J gene: TRBJ2-1; CDR3 length: 18; CDR3 DNA: TGTGCCAGTAGTACCCAGGGATGGACTAGCGGGAGGTTAGATGAGCAGTTCTTC; CDR3 protein: CASSTQGWTSGRLDEQFF
V gene: TRBV29-1; D gene: TRBD1; clone size: NA; J gene: TRBJ2-7; CDR3 length: 14; CDR3 DNA: TGCAGCGTTGACGTTACGGGACAGGGCTACGAGCAGTACTTC; CDR3 protein: CSVDVTGQGYEQYF
V gene: TRBV30; D gene: TRBD2; clone size: NA; J gene: TRBJ2-3; CDR3 length: 12; CDR3 DNA: TGTGCCTGGAGTAATGGGAGGGGCGGTACTTATTTT; CDR3 protein: CAWSNGRGGTYF
V gene: TRBV6-5; D gene: NA; clone size: NA; J gene: TRBJ1-4; CDR3 length: 13; CDR3 DNA: TGTGCCAGCAGTTACGTGGAAGGTGAAAAACTGTTTTTT; CDR3 protein: CASSYVEGEKLFF
V gene: TRBV4-1; D gene: TRBD2; clone size: many; J gene: TRBJ2-3; CDR3 length: 16; CDR3 DNA: TGCGCCAGCAGCACCCAGCGGGAGGGCGGCACAGATACGCAGTATTTT; CDR3 protein: CASSTQREGGTDTQYF
V gene: TRBV6-5; D gene: NA; clone size: NA; J gene: TRBJ1-2; CDR3 length: 13; CDR3 DNA: TGTGCCAGCAGTTCAGGGTTACGGAGTGGCTACACCTTC; CDR3 protein: CASSSGLRSGYTF
V gene: TRBV4-1; D gene: NA; clone size: few; J gene: TRBJ1-5; CDR3 length: 14; CDR3 DNA: TGCGCCAGCAGAACTCAGGGAGTAGGCCAGCCCCAGCATTTT; CDR3 protein: CASRTQGVGQPQHF
V gene: TRBV7-3; D gene: NA; clone size: NA; J gene: TRBJ1-1; CDR3 length: 14; CDR3 DNA: TGTGCCAGCAGCTTAGGGGCCGCGAACACTGAAGCTTTCTTT; CDR3 protein: CASSLGAANTEAFF
V gene: TRBV30; D gene: NA; clone size: NA; J gene: TRBJ1-3; CDR3 length: 15; CDR3 DNA: TGTGCCTGGAGTGGGCCGGGGGGCCTTGGAAACACCATATATTTT; CDR3 protein: CAWSGPGGLGNTIYF
V gene: TRBV7-9; D gene: NA; clone size: few; J gene: TRBJ1-1; CDR3 length: 14; CDR3 DNA: TGTGCCAGCAGCTTAAGTGGACGGGACACTGAAGCTTTCTTT; CDR3 protein: CASSLSGRDTEAFF
V gene: TRBV20-1; D gene: TRBD1; clone size: NA; J gene: TRBJ1-2; CDR3 length: 11; CDR3 DNA: TGCAGTGCTACAGGGGGCAATGGCTACACCTTC; CDR3 protein: CSATGGNGYTF
V gene: TRBV5-6; D gene: NA; clone size: NA; J gene: TRBJ1-5; CDR3 length: 14; CDR3 DNA: TGTGCCAGCAGCCGCCGGGGGGGCGGTCAGCCCCAGCATTTT; CDR3 protein: CASSRRGGGQPQHF
V gene: TRBV29-1; D gene: TRBD2; clone size: NA; J gene: TRBJ2-2; CDR3 length: 15; CDR3 DNA: TGCAGCGTTGTAGGTCTAGCGGGAGGCGGCGGGGAGCTGTTTTTT; CDR3 protein: CSVVGLAGGGGELFF
V gene: TRBV29-1; D gene: TRBD1; clone size: NA; J gene: TRBJ1-1; CDR3 length: 13; CDR3 DNA: TGCAGCGACCGACAGGGAATCGTCACTGAAGCTTTCTTT; CDR3 protein: CSDRQGIVTEAFF
V gene: TRBV9; D gene: TRBD1; clone size: NA; J gene: TRBJ1-1; CDR3 length: 15; CDR3 DNA: TGTGCCAGCAGCCCCTGGGACAGGGGAATTCCTGAAGCTTTCTTT; CDR3 protein: CASSPWDRGIPEAFF
V gene: TRBV7-2; D gene: TRBD1; clone size: few; J gene: TRBJ2-7; CDR3 length: 15; CDR3 DNA: TGTGCCAGCAGCCTCCAGGGGACAGGGGTCTACGAGCAGTACTTC; CDR3 protein: CASSLQGTGVYEQYF
V gene: TRBV19; D gene: TRBD1; clone size: NA; J gene: TRBJ2-7; CDR3 length: 14; CDR3 DNA: TGTGCCAGTAGCGTCCGGGACAGGGCCCACGAGCAGTACTTC; CDR3 protein: CASSVRDRAHEQYF
V gene: TRBV29-1; D gene: TRBD1; clone size: NA; J gene: TRBJ1-1; CDR3 length: 14; CDR3 DNA: TGCAGCGGCGGGCTGGTCCAGGGGGCGACTGAAGCTTTCTTT; CDR3 protein: CSGGLVQGATEAFF
V gene: TRBV7-8; D gene: NA; clone size: NA; J gene: TRBJ1-2; CDR3 length: 16; CDR3 DNA: TGTGCCAGCAGCCTTATTGGGGACACCCCGGCGGGTGGCTACACCTTC; CDR3 protein: CASSLIGDTPAGGYTF
V gene: TRBV4-2; D gene: NA; clone size: NA; J gene: TRBJ2-7; CDR3 length: 16; CDR3 DNA: TGTGCCAGCAGCCAAGATTCGGCAGGTAGCTCCTACGAGCAGTACTTC; CDR3 protein: CASSQDSAGSSYEQYF
V gene: TRBV5-1; D gene: NA; clone size: NA; J gene: TRBJ2-7; CDR3 length: 15; CDR3 DNA: TGCGCCAGCAGCTTGTCCGGGGAAGGGATATACGAGCAGTACTTC; CDR3 protein: CASSLSGEGIYEQYF
V gene: TRBV27; D gene: NA; clone size: NA; J gene: TRBJ2-5; CDR3 length: 14; CDR3 DNA: TGTGCCAGCAGTGAAATGGCAACACGGGAGACCCAGTACTTC; CDR3 protein: CASSEMATRETQYF
V gene: TRBV27; D gene: NA; clone size: few; J gene: TRBJ2-2; CDR3 length: 14; CDR3 DNA: TGTGCCAGCAGTTTTACATCGAACACCGGGGAGCTGTTTTTT; CDR3 protein: CASSFTSNTGELFF
V gene: TRBV29-1; D gene: NA; clone size: NA; J gene: TRBJ2-1; CDR3 length: 14; CDR3 DNA: TGCAGCGTTGTAGCACTAGAACACTACAATGAGCAGTTCTTC; CDR3 protein: CSVVALEHYNEQFF
V gene: TRBV30; D gene: NA; clone size: NA; J gene: TRBJ1-2; CDR3 length: 15; CDR3 DNA: TGTGCCTGGACCGTCCGGGACGGGCCATCCTATGGCTACACCTTC; CDR3 protein: CAWTVRDGPSYGYTF
V gene: TRBV6-5; D gene: TRBD2; clone size: few; J gene: TRBJ2-3; CDR3 length: 16; CDR3 DNA: TGTGCCAGCAGTTACCTGGGACTACCTAGCACAGATACGCAGTATTTT; CDR3 protein: CASSYLGLPSTDTQYF
V gene: TRBV27; D gene: NA; clone size: NA; J gene: TRBJ1-5; CDR3 length: 15; CDR3 DNA: TGTGCCACCCACCCTGGGGGGTCTCGCAATCAGCCCCAGCATTTT; CDR3 protein: CATHPGGSRNQPQHF
V gene: TRBV29-1; D gene: NA; clone size: few; J gene: TRBJ2-1; CDR3 length: 13; CDR3 DNA: TGCAGCGTGGGGGCCAGGTTAGCGAATGAGCAGTTCTTC; CDR3 protein: CSVGARLANEQFF
V gene: TRBV29-1; D gene: NA; clone size: NA; J gene: TRBJ1-2; CDR3 length: 11; CDR3 DNA: TGCAGCGTTGTGCAGGGTCGAGGCTACACCTTC; CDR3 protein: CSVVQGRGYTF
V gene: TRBV29-1; D gene: NA; clone size: NA; J gene: TRBJ1-4; CDR3 length: 13; CDR3 DNA: TGCAGCGGTGCCCCTGGTCCAGACAAAAAACTGTTTTTT; CDR3 protein: CSGAPGPDKKLFF
V gene: TRBV6-4; D gene: NA; clone size: NA; J gene: TRBJ1-2; CDR3 length: 14; CDR3 DNA: TGTGCCAGCAGTGGAGGCAGCTCTAACTATGGCTACACCTTC; CDR3 protein: CASSGGSSNYGYTF
V gene: TRBV12-5; D gene: TRBD1; clone size: NA; J gene: TRBJ1-1; CDR3 length: 12; CDR3 DNA: TGTGCTAGTGGTTTGGGACAGGGCGCGGCTTTCTTT; CDR3 protein: CASGLGQGAAFF
V gene: TRBV6-1; D gene: NA; clone size: once; J gene: TRBJ2-7; CDR3 length: 11; CDR3 DNA: TGTGCCAGCAGTGAACTCTACGAGCAGTACTTC; CDR3 protein: CASSELYEQYF
V gene: TRBV18; D gene: NA; clone size: NA; J gene: TRBJ2-7; CDR3 length: 12; CDR3 DNA: TGTGCCAGCTCACCACAGTCCTACGAGCAGTACTTC; CDR3 protein: CASSPQSYEQYF
V gene: TRBV29-1; D gene: NA; clone size: NA; J gene: TRBJ2-6; CDR3 length: 16; CDR3 DNA: TGCAGCGTTGAAGTCAGGGAGATCTCTGGGGCCAACGTCCTGACTTTC; CDR3 protein: CSVEVREISGANVLTF
V gene: TRBV9; D gene: NA; clone size: NA; J gene: TRBJ2-1; CDR3 length: 14; CDR3 DNA: TGTGCCAGCAGCGTAGAACTGTCTGCGAATGAGCAGTTCTTC; CDR3 protein: CASSVELSANEQFF
V gene: TRBV30; D gene: TRBD2; clone size: NA; J gene: TRBJ2-5; CDR3 length: 13; CDR3 DNA: TGTGCCTGGGGTCGGGGACTAGAAGAGACCCAGTACTTC; CDR3 protein: CAWGRGLEETQYF
V gene: TRBV6-5; D gene: NA; clone size: NA; J gene: TRBJ2-3; CDR3 length: 13; CDR3 DNA: TGTGCCAGCAGTTACTCGAGGGGAGATACGCAGTATTTT; CDR3 protein: CASSYSRGDTQYF
V gene: TRBV30; D gene: NA; clone size: NA; J gene: TRBJ1-1; CDR3 length: 16; CDR3 DNA: TGTGCCTGGAGGGGGAGGCAGTGGGTTGACAACACTGAAGCTTTCTTT; CDR3 protein: CAWRGRQWVDNTEAFF
V gene: TRBV11-2; D gene: NA; clone size: NA; J gene: TRBJ2-5; CDR3 length: 12; CDR3 DNA: TGTGCCAGCAGCTCCCCGGGGCAGGCCCAGTACTTC; CDR3 protein: CASSSPGQAQYF
V gene: TRBV7-9; D gene: NA; clone size: NA; J gene: TRBJ2-5; CDR3 length: 15; CDR3 DNA: TGTGCCAGCAGCTTATTCGGACAGCCGAAAGAGACCCAGTACTTC; CDR3 protein: CASSLFGQPKETQYF
V gene: TRBV5-6; D gene: TRBD1; clone size: NA; J gene: TRBJ1-2; CDR3 length: 14; CDR3 DNA: TGTGCCAGCAGCGTACCGGACAGGGTGGATGGCTACACCTTC; CDR3 protein: CASSVPDRVDGYTF
V gene: TRBV9; D gene: NA; clone size: NA; J gene: TRBJ2-7; CDR3 length: 13; CDR3 DNA: TGTGCCAGCAGCGTACAGGGCAGGACCGAGCAGTACTTC; CDR3 protein: CASSVQGRTEQYF
V gene: TRBV18; D gene: NA; clone size: few; J gene: TRBJ1-2; CDR3 length: 15; CDR3 DNA: TGTGCCAGCTCACCAACAGACCGGGGGGTCTATGGCTACACCTTC; CDR3 protein: CASSPTDRGVYGYTF
V gene: TRBV4-1; D gene: NA; clone size: NA; J gene: TRBJ2-3; CDR3 length: 15; CDR3 DNA: TGCGCCAGCAGCCAAGGGCCCGGAAGCGAAGATACGCAGTATTTT; CDR3 protein: CASSQGPGSEDTQYF
V gene: TRBV18; D gene: NA; clone size: NA; J gene: TRBJ2-1; CDR3 length: 16; CDR3 DNA: TGTGCCAGCTCACTTCAGGGTTCCCCCGCCTACAATGAGCAGTTCTTC; CDR3 protein: CASSLQGSPAYNEQFF
V gene: TRBV7-9; D gene: TRBD1; clone size: NA; J gene: TRBJ1-6; CDR3 length: 15; CDR3 DNA: TGTGCCAGCAGCGCCGGGACAGTTGAAAATTCACCCCTCCACTTT; CDR3 protein: CASSAGTVENSPLHF
V gene: TRBV5-6; D gene: NA; clone size: NA; J gene: TRBJ1-2; CDR3 length: 15; CDR3 DNA: TGTGCCAGCAGCTTGACCGACAGGAGCAACTATGGCTACACCTTC; CDR3 protein: CASSLTDRSNYGYTF
V gene: TRBV7-9; D gene: NA; clone size: many; J gene: TRBJ1-2; CDR3 length: 17; CDR3 DNA: TGTGCCAGCAGCTCCGAGAGCGTACAGCTAGACCCCTATGGCTACACCTTC; CDR3 protein: CASSSESVQLDPYGYTF
V gene: TRBV19; D gene: NA; clone size: NA; J gene: TRBJ2-1; CDR3 length: 14; CDR3 DNA: TGTGCCAGTAGTATTCATGGTTCCTACAATGAGCAGTTCTTC; CDR3 protein: CASSIHGSYNEQFF